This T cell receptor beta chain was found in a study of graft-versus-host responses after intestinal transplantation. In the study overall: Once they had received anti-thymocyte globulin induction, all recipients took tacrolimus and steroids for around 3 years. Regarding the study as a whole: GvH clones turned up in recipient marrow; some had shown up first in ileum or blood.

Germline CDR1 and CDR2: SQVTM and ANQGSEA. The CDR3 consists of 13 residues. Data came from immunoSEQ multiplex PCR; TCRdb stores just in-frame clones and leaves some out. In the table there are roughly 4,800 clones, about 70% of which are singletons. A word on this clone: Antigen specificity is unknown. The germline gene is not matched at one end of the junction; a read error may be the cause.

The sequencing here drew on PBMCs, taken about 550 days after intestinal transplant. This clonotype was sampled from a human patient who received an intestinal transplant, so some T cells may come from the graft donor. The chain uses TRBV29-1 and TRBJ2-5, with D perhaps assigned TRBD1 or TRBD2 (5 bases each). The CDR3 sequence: CRVGPVGTETQYF. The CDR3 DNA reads TGCAGGGTTGGTCCGGTGGGGACAGAGACCCAGTACTTC.